This T cell receptor beta chain came from a study of Tregs in tolerant kidney transplant recipients. This clone was seen more than once but under ten times. TCRdb's copy holds only in-frame clones and misses some; the assay was immunoSEQ multiplex PCR. The data hold roughly 120,000 clones, with around nine tenths observed a single time. CD4+CD25+CD127- Tregs, CD4+CD25- non-Tregs, CD4 and CD8 cells were sorted. Trimming removed 3 bases from V and 3 bases from J; junction bases left unmatched: 6. Germline V lookup: CDR1 GTSNPN, CDR2 SVGIG (reference sequence). The CDR3 has 15 amino acids. This TCR came from a human donor in good health. Sequencing used CD4+ T cells from blood. The V and J genes are TRBV30 and TRBJ2-2; 8 bases are a match to TRBD1. The CDR3 spells CAWRFRGLYTGELFF. CDR3 DNA: TGTGCCTGGAGGTTCAGGGGGCTTTACACCGGGGAGCTGTTTTTT.